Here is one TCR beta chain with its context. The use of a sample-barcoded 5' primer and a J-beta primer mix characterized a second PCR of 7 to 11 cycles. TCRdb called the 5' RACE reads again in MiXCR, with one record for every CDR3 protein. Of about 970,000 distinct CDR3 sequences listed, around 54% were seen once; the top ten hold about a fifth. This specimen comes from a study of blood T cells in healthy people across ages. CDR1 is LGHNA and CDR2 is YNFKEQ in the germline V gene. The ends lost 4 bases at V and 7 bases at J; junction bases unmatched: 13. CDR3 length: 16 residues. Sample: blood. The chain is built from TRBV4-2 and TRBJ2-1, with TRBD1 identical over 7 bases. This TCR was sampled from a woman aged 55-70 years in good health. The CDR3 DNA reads TGTGCCAGCAGCCTAACAGGGGCCGTAAGTGAGAATGAGCAGTTCTTC. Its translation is CASSLTGAVSENEQFF.